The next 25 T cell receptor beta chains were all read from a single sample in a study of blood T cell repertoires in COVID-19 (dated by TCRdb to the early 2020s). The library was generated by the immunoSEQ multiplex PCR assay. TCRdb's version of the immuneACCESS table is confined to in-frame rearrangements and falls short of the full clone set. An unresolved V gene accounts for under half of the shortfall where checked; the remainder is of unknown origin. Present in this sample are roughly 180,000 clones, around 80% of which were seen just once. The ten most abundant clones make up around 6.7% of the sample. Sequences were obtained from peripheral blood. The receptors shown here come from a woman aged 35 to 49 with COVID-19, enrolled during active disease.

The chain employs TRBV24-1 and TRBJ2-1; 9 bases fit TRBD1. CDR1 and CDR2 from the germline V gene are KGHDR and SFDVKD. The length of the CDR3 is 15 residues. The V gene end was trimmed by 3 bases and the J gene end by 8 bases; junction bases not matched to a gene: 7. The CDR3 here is CATSDTPDRGHEQFF. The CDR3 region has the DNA TGTGCCACCAGTGATACCCCGGACAGGGGCCATGAGCAGTTCTTC.

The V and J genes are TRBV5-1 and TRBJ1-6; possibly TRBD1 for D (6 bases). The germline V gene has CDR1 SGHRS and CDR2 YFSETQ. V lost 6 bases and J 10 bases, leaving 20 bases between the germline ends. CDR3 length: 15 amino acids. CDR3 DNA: TGCGCCAGCACCCCCTTTGACACAGGGAACTCACCCCTCCACTTT. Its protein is CASTPFDTGNSPLHF.

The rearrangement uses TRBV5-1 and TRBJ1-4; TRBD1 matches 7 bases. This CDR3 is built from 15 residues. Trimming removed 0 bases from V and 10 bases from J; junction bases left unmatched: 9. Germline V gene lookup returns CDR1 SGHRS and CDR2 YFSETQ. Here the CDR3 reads CASSLGDRALGKLFF. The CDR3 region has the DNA TGCGCCAGCAGCTTGGGGGACAGAGCACTGGGAAAACTGTTTTTT.

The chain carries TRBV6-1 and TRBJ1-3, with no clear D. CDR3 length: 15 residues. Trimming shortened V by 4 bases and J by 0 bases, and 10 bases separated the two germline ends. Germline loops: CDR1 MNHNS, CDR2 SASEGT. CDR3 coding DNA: TGTGCCAGCAGTGCAGCGGGCCCCTCTGGAAACACCATATATTTT. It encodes CASSAAGPSGNTIYF.

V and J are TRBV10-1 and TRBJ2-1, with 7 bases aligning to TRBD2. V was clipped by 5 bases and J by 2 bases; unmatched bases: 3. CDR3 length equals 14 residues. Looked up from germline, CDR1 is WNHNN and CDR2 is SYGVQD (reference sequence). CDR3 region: CASSPAGTYNEQFF. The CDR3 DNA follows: TGCGCCAGCAGTCCAGCGGGGACCTACAATGAGCAGTTCTTC.

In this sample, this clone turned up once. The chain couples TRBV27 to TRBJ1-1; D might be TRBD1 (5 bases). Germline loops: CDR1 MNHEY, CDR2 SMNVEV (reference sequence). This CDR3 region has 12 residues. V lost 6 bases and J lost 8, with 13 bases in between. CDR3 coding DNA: TGTGCCAGCAGCCTGACAGCTCAGGAAGCTTTCTTT. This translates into CASSLTAQEAFF.

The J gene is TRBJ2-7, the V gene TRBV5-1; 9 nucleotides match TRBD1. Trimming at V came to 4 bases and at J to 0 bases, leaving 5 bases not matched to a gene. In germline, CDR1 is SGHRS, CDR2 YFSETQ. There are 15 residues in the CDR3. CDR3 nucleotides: TGCGCCAGCAGCCCCCGGGACAGGGCCTCCTACGAGCAGTACTTC. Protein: CASSPRDRASYEQYF.

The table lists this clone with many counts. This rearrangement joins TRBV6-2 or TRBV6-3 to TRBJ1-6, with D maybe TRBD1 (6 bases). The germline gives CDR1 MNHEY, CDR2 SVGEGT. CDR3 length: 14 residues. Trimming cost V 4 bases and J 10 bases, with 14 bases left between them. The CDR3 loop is CASSLTGYRSPLHF. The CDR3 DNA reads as TGTGCCAGCAGTTTAACAGGGTACCGGTCACCCCTCCACTTT.

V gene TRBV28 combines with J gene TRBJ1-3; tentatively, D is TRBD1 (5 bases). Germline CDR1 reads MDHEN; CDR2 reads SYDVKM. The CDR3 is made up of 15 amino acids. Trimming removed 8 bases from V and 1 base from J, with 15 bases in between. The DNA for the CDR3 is TGTGCCAGCCACGCTCTAAGGGGATCTGGAAACACCATATATTTT. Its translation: CASHALRGSGNTIYF.

The DNA of the CDR3 is TGTGCCAGCACCCAGGGGCCGATAAACACCATATATTTT. Translating it yields CASTQGPINTIYF. The genes are TRBV3-1 (or the pseudogene TRBV3-2) and TRBJ1-3; perhaps TRBD1 as D (6 bases). The V end lost 7 bases, the J end lost 6 bases, and 13 bases lay between the germline ends. There are 13 residues in the CDR3. Germline CDR1 is LGHDT and CDR2 is YNNKEL (reference sequence).

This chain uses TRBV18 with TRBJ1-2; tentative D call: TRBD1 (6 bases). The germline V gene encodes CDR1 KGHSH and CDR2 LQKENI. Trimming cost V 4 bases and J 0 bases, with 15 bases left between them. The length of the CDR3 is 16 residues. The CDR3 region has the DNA TGTGCCAGCTCACACAAGACAGGTCAAGCTAACTATGGCTACACCTTC. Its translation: CASSHKTGQANYGYTF.

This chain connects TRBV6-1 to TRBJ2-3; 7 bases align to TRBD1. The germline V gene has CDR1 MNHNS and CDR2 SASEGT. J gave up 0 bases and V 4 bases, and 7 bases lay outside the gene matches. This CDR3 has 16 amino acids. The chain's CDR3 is CASSGQGRVSTDTQYF. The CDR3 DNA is TGTGCCAGCAGTGGACAGGGTCGGGTAAGCACAGATACGCAGTATTTT.

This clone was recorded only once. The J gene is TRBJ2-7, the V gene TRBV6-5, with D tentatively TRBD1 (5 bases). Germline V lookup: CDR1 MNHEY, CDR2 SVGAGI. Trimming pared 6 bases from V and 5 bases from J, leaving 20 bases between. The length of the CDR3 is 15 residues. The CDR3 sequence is CASSPRGQLPNEQYF. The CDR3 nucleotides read TGTGCCAGCAGCCCCCGCGGACAACTACCTAACGAGCAGTACTTC.

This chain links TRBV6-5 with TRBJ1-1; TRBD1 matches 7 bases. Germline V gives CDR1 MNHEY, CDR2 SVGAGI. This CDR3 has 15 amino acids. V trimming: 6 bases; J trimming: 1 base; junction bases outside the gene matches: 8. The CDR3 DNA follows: TGTGCCAGCAGAGCTAAGGGGGCTAAGAACACTGAAGCTTTCTTT. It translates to CASRAKGAKNTEAFF.

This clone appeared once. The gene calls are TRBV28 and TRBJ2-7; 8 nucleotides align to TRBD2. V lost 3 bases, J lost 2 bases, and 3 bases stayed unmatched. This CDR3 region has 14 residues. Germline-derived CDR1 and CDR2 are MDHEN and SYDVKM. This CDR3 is CASSLVGRAYEQYF. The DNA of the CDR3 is TGTGCCAGCAGTTTGGTCGGGAGGGCCTACGAGCAGTACTTC.

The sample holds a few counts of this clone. CDR3: CASSDRQANTEAFF. CDR3 in DNA: TGTGCCAGCAGCGATCGACAGGCAAACACTGAAGCTTTCTTT. This chain joins TRBV5-6 and TRBJ1-1, with D perhaps TRBD1 (6 bases). With 4 bases removed from V and 2 bases from J, the gap between germline ends came to 12 bases. From germline, CDR1 is SGHDT and CDR2 YYEEEE. The CDR3 totals 14 residues.

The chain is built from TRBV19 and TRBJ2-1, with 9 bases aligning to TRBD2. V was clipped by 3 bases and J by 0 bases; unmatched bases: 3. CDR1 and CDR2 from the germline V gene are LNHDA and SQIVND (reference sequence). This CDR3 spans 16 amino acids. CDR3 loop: CASSILSGGSYNEQFF. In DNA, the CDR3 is TGTGCCAGTAGTATCCTTAGCGGGGGCTCCTACAATGAGCAGTTCTTC.

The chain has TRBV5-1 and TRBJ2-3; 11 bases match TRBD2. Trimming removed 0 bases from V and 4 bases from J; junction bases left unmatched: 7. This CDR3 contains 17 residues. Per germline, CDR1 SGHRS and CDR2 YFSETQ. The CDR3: CASSLELAGGRADTQYF. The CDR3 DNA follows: TGCGCCAGCAGCTTGGAGCTAGCGGGGGGCAGAGCAGATACGCAGTATTTT. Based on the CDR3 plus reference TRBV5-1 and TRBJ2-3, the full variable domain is KAGVTQTPRYLIKTRGQQVTLSCSPISGHRSVSWYQQTPGQGLQFLFEYFSETQRNKGNFPGRFSGRQFSNSRSEMNVSTLELGDSALYLCASSLELAGGRADTQYFGPGTRLTVL.

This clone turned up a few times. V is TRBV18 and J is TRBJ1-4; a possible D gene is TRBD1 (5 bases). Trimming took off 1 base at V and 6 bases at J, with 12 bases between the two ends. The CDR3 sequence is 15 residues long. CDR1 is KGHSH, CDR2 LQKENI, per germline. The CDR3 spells CASSPLGGRDEKLFF. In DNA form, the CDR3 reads TGTGCCAGCTCACCACTGGGGGGAAGGGATGAAAAACTGTTTTTT.

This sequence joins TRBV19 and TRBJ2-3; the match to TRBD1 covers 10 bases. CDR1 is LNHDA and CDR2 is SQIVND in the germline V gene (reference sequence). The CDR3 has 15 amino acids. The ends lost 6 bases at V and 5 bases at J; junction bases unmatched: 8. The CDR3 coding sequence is TGTGCCAGTAGACCGGGACAGGGGTTTATAGATACGCAGTATTTT. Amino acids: CASRPGQGFIDTQYF.

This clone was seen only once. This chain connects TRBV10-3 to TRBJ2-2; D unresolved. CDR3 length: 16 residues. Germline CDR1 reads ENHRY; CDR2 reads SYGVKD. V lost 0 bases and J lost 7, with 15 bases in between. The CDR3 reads CAISESSRLSVGELFF. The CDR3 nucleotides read TGTGCCATCAGTGAGTCTAGTAGACTGAGTGTCGGGGAGCTGTTTTTT.

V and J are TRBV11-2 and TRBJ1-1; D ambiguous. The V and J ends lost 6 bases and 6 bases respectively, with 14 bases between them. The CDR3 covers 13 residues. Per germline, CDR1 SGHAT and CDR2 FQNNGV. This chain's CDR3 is CASSLLTAAEAFF. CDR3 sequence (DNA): TGTGCCAGCAGTCTATTAACCGCGGCTGAAGCTTTCTTT.

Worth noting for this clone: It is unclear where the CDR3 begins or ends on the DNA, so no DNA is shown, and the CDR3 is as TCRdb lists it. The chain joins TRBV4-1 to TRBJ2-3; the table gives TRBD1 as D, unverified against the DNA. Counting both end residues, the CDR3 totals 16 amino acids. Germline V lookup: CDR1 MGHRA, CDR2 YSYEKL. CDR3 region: CASSLRDSSLRIRSIF.

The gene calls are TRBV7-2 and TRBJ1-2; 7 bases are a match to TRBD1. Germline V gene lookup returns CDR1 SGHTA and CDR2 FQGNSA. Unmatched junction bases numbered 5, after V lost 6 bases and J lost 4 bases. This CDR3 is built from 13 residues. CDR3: CASSPDRVYGYTF. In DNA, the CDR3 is TGTGCCAGCAGTCCTGACAGGGTCTATGGCTACACCTTC.

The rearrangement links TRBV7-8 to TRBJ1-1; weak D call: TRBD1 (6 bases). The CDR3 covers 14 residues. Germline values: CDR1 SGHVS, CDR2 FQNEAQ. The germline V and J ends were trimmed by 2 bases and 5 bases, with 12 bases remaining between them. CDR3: CASSLQGRGTEAFF. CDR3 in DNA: TGTGCCAGCAGCTTACAGGGTAGGGGGACTGAAGCTTTCTTT.